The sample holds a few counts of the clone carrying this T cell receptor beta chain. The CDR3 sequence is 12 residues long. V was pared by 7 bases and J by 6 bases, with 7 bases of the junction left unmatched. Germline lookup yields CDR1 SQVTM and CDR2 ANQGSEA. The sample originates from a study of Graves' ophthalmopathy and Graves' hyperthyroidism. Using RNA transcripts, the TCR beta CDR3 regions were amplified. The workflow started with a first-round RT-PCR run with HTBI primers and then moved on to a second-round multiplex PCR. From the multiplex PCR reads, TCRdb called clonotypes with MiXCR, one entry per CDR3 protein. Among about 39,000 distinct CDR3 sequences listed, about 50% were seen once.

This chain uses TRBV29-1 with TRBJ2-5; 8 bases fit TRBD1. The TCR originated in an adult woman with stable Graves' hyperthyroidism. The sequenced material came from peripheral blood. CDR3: CSAEGDRQTQYF. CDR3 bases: TGCAGCGCCGAAGGGGACAGGCAGACCCAGTACTTC. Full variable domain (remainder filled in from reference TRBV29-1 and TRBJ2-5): SAVISQKPSRDICQRGTSLTIQCQVDSQVTMMFWYRQQPGQSLTLIATANQGSEATYESGFVIDKFPISRPNLTFSTLTVSNMSPEDSSIYLCSAEGDRQTQYFGPGTRLLVL.